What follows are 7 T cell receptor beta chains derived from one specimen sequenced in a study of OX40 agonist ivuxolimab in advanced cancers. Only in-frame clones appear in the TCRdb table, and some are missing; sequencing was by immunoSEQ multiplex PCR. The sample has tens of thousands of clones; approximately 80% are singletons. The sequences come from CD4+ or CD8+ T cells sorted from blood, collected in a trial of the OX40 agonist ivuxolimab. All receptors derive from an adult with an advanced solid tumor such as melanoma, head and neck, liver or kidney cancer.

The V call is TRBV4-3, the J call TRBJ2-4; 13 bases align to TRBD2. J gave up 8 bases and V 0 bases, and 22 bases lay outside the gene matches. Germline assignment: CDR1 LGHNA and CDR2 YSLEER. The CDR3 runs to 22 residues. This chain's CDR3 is CASSQDFDRKQTSGGAWHIQYF. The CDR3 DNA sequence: TGCGCCAGCAGCCAAGATTTTGATAGGAAGCAAACTAGCGGGGGGGCCTGGCACATTCAGTACTTC.

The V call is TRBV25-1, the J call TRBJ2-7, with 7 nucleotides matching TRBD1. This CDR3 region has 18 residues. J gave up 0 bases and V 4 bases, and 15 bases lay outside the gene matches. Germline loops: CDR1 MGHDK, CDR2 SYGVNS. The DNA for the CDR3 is TGTGCCAGCAGTGCACAGAGAGACAGGGCGCAACTCTCCTACGAGCAGTACTTC. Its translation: CASSAQRDRAQLSYEQYF.

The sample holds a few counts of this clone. The CDR3 reads CASSIGETRVTEAFF. In nucleotides, the CDR3 is TGTGCCAGCAGCATAGGGGAGACCCGAGTCACTGAAGCTTTCTTT. The V and J genes are TRBV7-9 and TRBJ1-1; maybe TRBD1 (5 bases). V dropped 5 bases and J dropped 4 bases, with 17 bases sitting between them. CDR1 and CDR2 (germline): SEHNR, FQNEAQ (reference sequence). The CDR3 length is 15 residues.

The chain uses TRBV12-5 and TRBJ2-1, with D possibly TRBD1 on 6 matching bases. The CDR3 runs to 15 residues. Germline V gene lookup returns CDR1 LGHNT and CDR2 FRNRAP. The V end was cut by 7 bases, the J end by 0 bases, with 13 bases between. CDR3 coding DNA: TGTGCTAGTGCCTTTAGGGGGAGCTCCTACAATGAGCAGTTCTTC. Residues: CASAFRGSSYNEQFF.

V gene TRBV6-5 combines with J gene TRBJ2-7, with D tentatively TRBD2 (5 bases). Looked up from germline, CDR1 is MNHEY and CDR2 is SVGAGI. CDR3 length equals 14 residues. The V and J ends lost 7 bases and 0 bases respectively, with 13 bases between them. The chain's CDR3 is CASTRGPSSYEQYF. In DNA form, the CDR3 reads TGTGCCAGCACGAGAGGGCCGAGCTCCTACGAGCAGTACTTC.

The CDR3 coding sequence is TGCGCCAGCAGCCAAGAAATCGGGACAGGGGTATTAAAACTGTTTTTT. The encoded protein is CASSQEIGTGVLKLFF. The chain carries TRBV4-3 and TRBJ1-4, with 10 bases aligning to TRBD1. Trimming cost V 0 bases and J 10 bases; bases outside gene matches: 8. CDR3 length: 16 amino acids. Germline CDR1 LGHNA, CDR2 YSLEER.

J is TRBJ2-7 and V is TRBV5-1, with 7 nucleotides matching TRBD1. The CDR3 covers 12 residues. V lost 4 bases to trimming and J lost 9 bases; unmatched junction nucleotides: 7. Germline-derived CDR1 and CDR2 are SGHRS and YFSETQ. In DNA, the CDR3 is TGCGCCAGCAGCCCAACAGGGGAGCGGCAGTACTTC. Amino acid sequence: CASSPTGERQYF.